These 18 T cell receptor beta chains share one sample of origin, sequenced in a study of blood T cell repertoires in COVID-19. Here immunoSEQ multiplex PCR was the method, and the copy in TCRdb shows in-frame clones only, minus some. Counted here are hundreds of thousands of clones, around 87% occurring once; the ten biggest clones make up around 1.4%. The source material was peripheral blood. These receptors all come from a man between 65 and 85 years old with acute or convalescent COVID-19.

The chain links TRBV10-1 to TRBJ2-1; TRBD2 agrees at 10 bases. This CDR3 has 16 residues. Per the germline V gene, CDR1 is WNHNN and CDR2 is SYGVQD (reference sequence). Losses at the gene ends were 6 bases for V and 5 bases for J; bases not matched to a gene: 10. The CDR3 here is CASSYDSGRLNNEQFF. The CDR3 coding sequence is TGCGCCAGCAGCTACGATAGCGGGAGGCTAAACAATGAGCAGTTCTTC.

The rearrangement joins TRBV5-1 to TRBJ2-7; D unresolved. In germline, CDR1 is SGHRS, CDR2 YFSETQ. Trimming cost V 0 bases and J 1 base, with 5 bases left between them. There are 13 residues in the CDR3. CDR3 sequence: CASSLDWSYEQYF. The CDR3 DNA sequence: TGCGCCAGCAGCTTGGACTGGTCCTACGAGCAGTACTTC.

This sequence joins TRBV28 and TRBJ2-7, with D uncertain. Deletions cut 5 bases from V and 3 bases from J, with 5 bases between. CDR1 and CDR2 from the germline V gene are MDHEN and SYDVKM. The length of the CDR3 is 11 residues. CDR3 in amino acids: CASSILYEQYF. CDR3 DNA sequence: TGTGCCAGCAGTATTCTCTACGAGCAGTACTTC.

This sequence joins TRBV18 and TRBJ2-7; D gene ambiguous. This CDR3 is 13 amino acids long. V was pared by 0 bases and J by 5 bases, with 8 bases between. Germline loops: CDR1 KGHSH, CDR2 LQKENI. The CDR3 reads CASSPPAVNEQYF. DNA for the CDR3: TGTGCCAGCTCACCACCGGCCGTCAACGAGCAGTACTTC. The entire variable domain, with the rest obtained from reference TRBV18 and TRBJ2-7, is as follows: NAGVMQNPRHLVRRRGQEARLRCSPMKGHSHVYWYRQLPEEGLKFMVYLQKENIIDESGMPKERFSAEFPKEGPSILRIQQVVRGDSAAYFCASSPPAVNEQYFGPGTRLTVT.

This clone was seen a single time. The rearrangement joins TRBV5-6 to TRBJ1-2; D unclear. Germline V gives CDR1 SGHDT, CDR2 YYEEEE. The germline V and J ends were trimmed by 0 bases and 0 bases, with 18 bases remaining between them. CDR3 length equals 18 residues. CDR3 sequence: CASSLATLGITSNYGYTF. The CDR3 region has the DNA TGTGCCAGCAGCTTGGCCACGTTGGGCATCACTTCTAACTATGGCTACACCTTC.

The CDR3 protein is CASSQTLMNEQFF. CDR3 nucleotides: TGTGCCAGCAGCCAAACCCTAATGAATGAGCAGTTCTTC. V is TRBV3-1 (or the pseudogene TRBV3-2) and J is TRBJ2-1; D uncertain. The V end was cut by 2 bases, the J end by 7 bases, with 9 bases between. CDR1 and CDR2 from the germline V gene are LGHDT and YNNKEL (reference sequence). The CDR3 has 13 residues.

CDR3 nucleotide sequence: TGTGCCAGCAGAAACGGACAGGGGGGTTTGGAGACCCAGTACTTC. Protein product: CASRNGQGGLETQYF. The chain recombines TRBV28 with TRBJ2-5; 10 nucleotides align to TRBD1. Losses at the gene ends were 6 bases for V and 5 bases for J; bases not matched to a gene: 9. CDR1 and CDR2 from the germline V gene are MDHEN and SYDVKM. This CDR3 is built from 15 residues.

This clone was detected once. DNA for the CDR3: TGTGCCAGCAGTTTAAGCAGACTAGTACCCTACAATGAGCAGTTCTTC. Amino acid sequence: CASSLSRLVPYNEQFF. The chain recombines TRBV27 with TRBJ2-1, with a tentative D call TRBD2 (6 bases). The CDR3 has 16 residues. Trimming took off 2 bases at V and 2 bases at J, with 13 bases between the two ends. CDR1 MNHEY and CDR2 SMNVEV come from the germline V gene (reference sequence).

The chain has TRBV2 and TRBJ1-6; D gene uncertain. The CDR3 is 14 residues long. The ends were cut back, 4 bases at V and 6 bases at J, with 10 bases in the middle. CDR1 is SNHLY, CDR2 FYNNEI, per germline. The CDR3 loop is CASSGREINSPLHF. DNA for the CDR3: TGTGCCAGCAGTGGCCGGGAGATTAATTCACCCCTCCACTTT.

The chain couples TRBV21-1 to TRBJ2-7; the DNA was not compared with TRBD2, the D call given in the table. TRBV21-1 represents a pseudogene. There are 16 residues in the CDR3. The CDR3 sequence: CASSKRLAGTPYEQYF. The CDR3 nucleotides are TGTGCCAGCAGCAAAAGACTAGCGGGGACTCCCTACGAGCAGTACTTC.

The chain carries TRBV11-1 and TRBJ1-6; D possibly corresponds to TRBD1 (5 bases). Germline V gene lookup returns CDR1 SGHAT and CDR2 FQDESV (reference sequence). CDR3 length equals 15 residues. The germline V and J ends were trimmed by 4 bases and 8 bases, with 15 bases remaining between them. This CDR3 reads CASSSDPRVDSPLHF. CDR3 nucleotides: TGTGCCAGCAGCTCGGATCCCAGGGTGGATTCACCCCTCCACTTT. The entire variable domain, with the rest obtained from reference TRBV11-1 and TRBJ1-6, is as follows: EAEVAQSPRYKITEKSQAVAFWCDPISGHATLYWYRQILGQGPELLVQFQDESVVDDSQLPKDRFSAERLKGVDSTLKIQPAELGDSAMYLCASSSDPRVDSPLHFGNGTRLTVT.

The chain links TRBV10-3 to TRBJ1-5, with no clear D. The CDR3 length is 15 residues. Germline CDR1 ENHRY, CDR2 SYGVKD. The V end lost 6 bases, the J end lost 0 bases, and 12 bases lay between the germline ends. The CDR3 protein is CAIRRDDNSNQPQHF. The CDR3, as DNA: TGTGCCATCAGACGGGATGATAATAGCAATCAGCCCCAGCATTTT.

This rearrangement joins TRBV5-1 to TRBJ2-2, with D hard to call. The V gene's germline CDR1 is SGHRS and CDR2 YFSETQ. Trimming stripped 5 bases from V and 1 base from J, with 9 bases between. The CDR3 consists of 14 residues. CDR3 residues: CASRPVLNTGELFF. Here the CDR3 DNA reads TGCGCCAGCAGACCTGTACTGAACACCGGGGAGCTGTTTTTT.

The chain links TRBV7-2 to TRBJ1-5; D not resolved. V lost 4 bases, J lost 3 bases, and 4 bases lay in between. This CDR3 has 12 residues. CDR1 and CDR2 (germline): SGHTA, FQGNSA. This CDR3 reads CASSSLNQPQHF. CDR3 DNA: TGTGCCAGCAGCTCCCTCAATCAGCCCCAGCATTTT.

In this sample, this clone turned up once. V and J are TRBV5-1 and TRBJ2-5, with no clear D. This CDR3 has 15 amino acids. Germline CDR1 reads SGHRS; CDR2 reads YFSETQ. Trimming left V 1 base short and J 1 base short, with 11 bases between. For the CDR3, the DNA is TGCGCCAGCAGCTTGTTCTCTACAGCCCAAGAGACCCAGTACTTC. Protein sequence: CASSLFSTAQETQYF.

The J gene is TRBJ1-4, the V gene TRBV19; no reliable D call. This CDR3 has 13 residues. The V gene's germline CDR1 is LNHDA and CDR2 SQIVND (reference sequence). The germline V and J ends were trimmed by 5 bases and 8 bases, with 12 bases remaining between them. CDR3 in amino acids: CASSPPLSEKLFF. The CDR3 DNA reads TGTGCCAGTAGTCCTCCGTTGAGCGAAAAACTGTTTTTT.

The genes are TRBV28 and TRBJ1-5, with 7 bases fitting TRBD1. V was pared by 6 bases and J by 3 bases, with 8 bases of the junction left unmatched. The germline V gene has CDR1 MDHEN and CDR2 SYDVKM. The CDR3 extends over 15 amino acids. The DNA for the CDR3 is TGTGCCAGCAGCAAACCGACAGGGAACAATCAGCCCCAGCATTTT. This sequence encodes CASSKPTGNNQPQHF.

With respect to this clone: Other DNA sequences in the same sample also yield this CDR3. This sequence joins TRBV19 and TRBJ2-7, with D tentatively TRBD2 (6 bases). The CDR3 runs 14 residues. The germline CDR1 and CDR2 sequences are LNHDA and SQIVND (reference sequence). V dropped 1 base and J dropped 3 bases, with 10 bases sitting between them. The CDR3 region has the DNA TGTGCCAGTAGTATAGGGGGAGGCGGCTACGAGCAGTACTTC. Translation gives CASSIGGGGYEQYF.